This T cell receptor (beta chain) appears in the sequencing data of a study of blood T cell repertoires in COVID-19. Study summary: Researchers got acute and convalescent COVID-19 samples from the United States, Italy and Spain. In each case, the material was cDNA or gDNA derived from T cells, B-cell-depleted T cells, or PBMCs.

The CDR3 length is 16 residues. Enrollment of patients from Seattle took place during active infection, with longitudinal follow-up. Per the study methods: Estimates of nucleated cell counts were drawn from the amplification of reference gene primers. Clones were sequenced by immunoSEQ multiplex PCR, and TCRdb holds only the in-frame ones, with some missing. Clone size and V and J calls were adopted from that table, with D and trimming inferred from the DNA. This sample has some 450,000 clones, with 85% to 90% found just once. This rearrangement joins TRBV21-1 to TRBJ2-5; the listed D gene, TRBD1, was not tested against the DNA. TRBV21-1 is a listed pseudogene. Input material: peripheral blood. This clonotype was sampled from a young man with COVID-19, enrolled during active disease. The CDR3 DNA is TGTGCCAGCAGCAAACTGGCAGGGGTGGTGAAAGAGACCCAGTACTTC. As protein: CASSKLAGVVKETQYF.